This note documents a single T cell receptor (beta chain) sequence. This clone was seen a handful of times. Its antigen remains unidentified. No base quality information exists; no much larger clone differs at one position. Collaborating institutions collected whole blood in K2EDTA tubes following their own protocols. For TCRbeta analysis, collaborators shipped samples in one of three forms: frozen whole blood, isolated PBMCs, or DNA extracted from either of those sample types. The CDR3, cysteine through phenylalanine, is 15 amino acids long. Just CDR3 DNA is preserved here, 45 bases in frame from base 1. V loses 0 bases of germline sequence and J loses 7 bases, and the interval between the two ends is 13 bases. CDR1 and CDR2, per the germline V gene, are LGHNT and FRNRAP. The data were obtained in a study of blood T cell repertoires in COVID-19 (TCRdb year 2020). About the full investigation: Samples from collaborators originated in the United States, Italy and Spain and spanned both the acute and convalescent phases of COVID-19. Deeply sampled blood TCRbeta repertoires from subjects exposed to, actively infected with, or recovered from COVID-19 were included in the dataset. The prospective study material was composed of cDNA or gDNA derived from T cells, B-cell-depleted T cells, or PBMCs. The repertoires were released in a freely available public database meant as a resource for research on the immune response to SARS-CoV-2. Where available, HLA class I and class II types were obtained from metadata supplied by the sample provider rather than from assay-based typing. Nearly every sample came with metadata listing a de-identified subject ID, COVID-19 status, age in years and sex. Samples were obtained from the ongoing ImmuneRACE study (first 160 participants) and from about 1,300 subjects provided by 6 global collaborators. What the work shows at the level of the full study, not this receptor alone: Clinical and demographic metadata were provided uncurated, with the amount varying by source and participant.

TCRbeta CDR3 regions were amplified from genomic DNA using the immunoSEQ Assay, a bias-controlled multiplex PCR. In the paper's pipeline: The number of nucleated cells in each sample was estimated from the amplification of reference gene primers within the assay. To quantify the absolute abundance of each unique TCRbeta CDR3 rearrangement, sequence reads were collapsed and filtered. For each sample, productive Simpson clonality was calculated as the square root of Simpson's diversity index over productive rearrangements. Entries here come from immuneACCESS through TCRdb and include only in-frame sequences with V and J called. Some clones fail to appear in such tables; in the studies checked, an unresolved V gene covers under half of the shortfall, and the cause of the remainder is unknown. Clone size and the V and J calls come from that table; the DNA yielded D and trimming. The sample data list about 32,000 clones, and 85% of these were observed just once. The ten largest clones represent roughly 45% of the sample.

Sequenced input: peripheral blood. This receptor was identified in a man aged 60-69 years with active or convalescent COVID-19. The chain is encoded by TRBV12-5 joined to TRBJ2-1, with the D gene call left open. The CDR3 region reads CASGLVPPPNNEQFF. The DNA reads as follows: TGTGCTAGTGGTTTGGTGCCCCCACCTAATAATGAGCAGTTCTTC.